Listed below are T cell receptor beta chains from one sample, sequenced in a study of preoperative IRX-2 immunotherapy in early breast cancer. Method: immunoSEQ multiplex PCR; TCRdb's copy keeps in-frame clones and lacks some. This sample carries roughly 13,000 clones, approximately 90% of them seen once, and the ten largest clones take more than 25%. This sample was taken from a patient treated with IRX-2 immunotherapy. All receptors derive from a human donor with breast cancer. Both conserved end residues are part of each CDR3. The D gene is left open where the match is weak. Rows may omit the clone size; those that give it use once, few, many or a size class.

size: .; length: 14; V: TRBV6-5; J: TRBJ2-4; D: TRBD1; DNA: TGTGCCAGCAGTTACGGGACAGGGGGCAACATTCAGTACTTC; CDR3: CASSYGTGGNIQYF
size: .; length: 15; V: TRBV6-1; J: TRBJ1-6; D: .; DNA: TGTGCCAGCAGGGAGGCCCTGGTCGGTAATTCACCCCTCCACTTT; CDR3: CASREALVGNSPLHF
size: .; length: 16; V: TRBV4-2; J: TRBJ2-1; D: TRBD2; DNA: TGTGCCAGCAGCCAAGACCTAAGCGGGGGTTACAATGAGCAGTTCTTC; CDR3: CASSQDLSGGYNEQFF
size: .; length: 19; V: TRBV21-1; J: TRBJ2-6; D: .; DNA: TGTGCCAGCAGCAGACCACAGGGGGGGACTTTCTCTGGGGCCAACGTCCTGACTTTC; CDR3: CASSRPQGGTFSGANVLTF
size: .; length: 12; V: TRBV5-1; J: TRBJ2-3; D: .; DNA: TGCGCCAGCAGTTGGTCAGTAGATACGCAGTATTTT; CDR3: CASSWSVDTQYF
size: .; length: 15; V: TRBV27; J: TRBJ1-1; D: .; DNA: TGTGCCAGCAGTTTATCGTCTAGGGGTAACACTGAAGCTTTCTTT; CDR3: CASSLSSRGNTEAFF
size: .; length: 13; V: TRBV30; J: TRBJ1-6; D: .; DNA: TGTGCCTGGAGTGTATGGGTAACCTCACCCCTCCACTTT; CDR3: CAWSVWVTSPLHF
size: .; length: 15; V: TRBV27; J: TRBJ2-5; D: .; DNA: TGTGCCAGCAGGGATGGGTGGGGCGTCGACGAGACCCAGTACTTC; CDR3: CASRDGWGVDETQYF
size: once; length: 14; V: TRBV5-5; J: TRBJ1-2; D: .; DNA: TGTGCCAGCAGCTCCGTGGCGGGTGACTATGGCTACACCTTC; CDR3: CASSSVAGDYGYTF
size: once; length: 14; V: TRBV5-1; J: TRBJ1-2; D: .; DNA: TGCGCCAGCAGCTTGGCCGTCGGGATTGATGGCTACACCTTC; CDR3: CASSLAVGIDGYTF
size: .; length: 15; V: TRBV6-1; J: TRBJ1-5; D: .; DNA: TGTGCCAGCAGTGGTCTCTCGGGTTTAGGTCAGCCCCAGCATTTT; CDR3: CASSGLSGLGQPQHF
size: .; length: 14; V: TRBV2; J: TRBJ2-2; D: .; DNA: TGTGCCAGCAGTAGGGACTTTTGGACCGGGGAGCTGTTTTTT; CDR3: CASSRDFWTGELFF
size: .; length: 15; V: TRBV5-1; J: TRBJ2-7; D: TRBD2; DNA: TGCGCCAGCAGCCCGGGGTTCCGGGGGGTACCGAAGCAGTACTTC; CDR3: CASSPGFRGVPKQYF
size: .; length: 15; V: TRBV7-8; J: TRBJ2-1; D: TRBD1; DNA: TGTGCCAGCAGCCGACAGGGTTTACGATACAATGAGCAGTTCTTC; CDR3: CASSRQGLRYNEQFF
size: .; length: 14; V: TRBV5-8; J: TRBJ2-3; D: .; DNA: TGTGCCAGCAGCTTGAAGGGCAGCACAGATACGCAGTATTTT; CDR3: CASSLKGSTDTQYF
size: .; length: 14; V: TRBV27; J: TRBJ1-2; D: .; DNA: TGTGCCAGCAGCCTAAGGGGAGGGGGTAACGGCTACACCTTC; CDR3: CASSLRGGGNGYTF
size: .; length: 13; V: TRBV5-1; J: TRBJ1-1; D: .; DNA: TGCGCCAGCAGCTTGGAACGGAACACTGAAGCTTTCTTT; CDR3: CASSLERNTEAFF
size: .; length: 13; V: TRBV14; J: TRBJ1-2; D: .; DNA: TGTGCCAGCAGCCAAACCTCTTTGAGCGGCTACACCTTC; CDR3: CASSQTSLSGYTF
size: .; length: 17; V: TRBV2; J: TRBJ1-1; D: TRBD1; DNA: TGTGCCACCCTGGGCCCGGAATGGGGACAGGGGTCCACTGAAGCTTTCTTT; CDR3: CATLGPEWGQGSTEAFF
size: .; length: 16; V: TRBV10-3; J: TRBJ1-4; D: .; DNA: TGTGCCATCAGTGAGTCAACGGGACCAACTAATGAAAAACTGTTTTTT; CDR3: CAISESTGPTNEKLFF
size: .; length: 14; V: TRBV5-6; J: TRBJ2-7; D: TRBD1; DNA: TGTGCCAGCAAACCCCAAGGGACAGTCTACGAGCAGTACTTC; CDR3: CASKPQGTVYEQYF
size: .; length: 13; V: TRBV9; J: TRBJ1-1; D: .; DNA: TGTGCCAGCAGCGTAGTGCGGGGCCCTGAAGCTTTCTTT; CDR3: CASSVVRGPEAFF
size: .; length: 15; V: TRBV5-6; J: TRBJ1-5; D: .; DNA: TGTGCCAGCAGCTTTTCCGACAGACCCAATCAGCCCCAGCATTTT; CDR3: CASSFSDRPNQPQHF